One and the same sample provided the 18 T cell receptor beta chains below, sequenced in a study of blood T cell repertoires in COVID-19. Clones were read by immunoSEQ multiplex PCR, and TCRdb kept only the in-frame ones, dropping some. The data hold some 180,000 clones, with roughly 79% observed a single time. Sample: peripheral blood. Receptor source: a woman in her thirties or forties with COVID-19, enrolled during active disease.

About this clone itself: At the DNA level, this CDR3 is encoded by other sequences in the same sample as well. V and J are TRBV29-1 and TRBJ1-1; 7 bases map to TRBD1. Germline V gives CDR1 SQVTM, CDR2 ANQGSEA. J lost 1 base, V lost 6 bases, and 2 bases had no gene match. The CDR3 extends over 12 amino acids. The CDR3 DNA is TGCAGCGTCCGGACAGGGAACACTGAAGCTTTCTTT. It codes for CSVRTGNTEAFF.

The chain uses TRBV19 and TRBJ2-2, with D perhaps TRBD2 (5 bases). CDR3 size: 16 residues. Germline lookup yields CDR1 LNHDA and CDR2 SQIVND (reference sequence). The V gene lost 4 bases and the J gene lost 8 bases, with 20 bases spanning the gap. The chain's CDR3 is CASSSYGFGERGELFF. The CDR3 DNA is TGTGCCAGTAGTAGTTACGGTTTTGGGGAGCGGGGGGAGCTGTTTTTT. The entire variable domain, with the rest obtained from reference TRBV19 and TRBJ2-2, is as follows: DGGITQSPKYLFRKEGQNVTLSCEQNLNHDAMYWYRQDPGQGLRLIYYSQIVNDFQKGDIAEGYSVSREKKESFPLTVTSAQKNPTAFYLCASSSYGFGERGELFFGEGSRLTVL.

J is TRBJ2-5 and V is TRBV7-2; 7 nucleotides agree with TRBD2. Germline V lookup: CDR1 SGHTA, CDR2 FQGNSA. This CDR3 is 14 amino acids long. V shed 1 base and J 5 bases; nucleotides not matched to a gene: 4. DNA of the CDR3: TGTGCCAGCAGCTTAGAGCGGGGAGGGGAGACCCAGTACTTC. Amino acid sequence: CASSLERGGETQYF.

The J gene is TRBJ1-2, the V gene TRBV9, with D possibly TRBD1 on 6 matching bases. V was clipped by 0 bases and J by 11 bases, with 14 bases between them. The CDR3 sequence is 13 residues long. Per germline, CDR1 SGDLS and CDR2 YYNGEE. The CDR3 sequence is CASSVAIGGRYTF. As DNA, the CDR3 is TGTGCCAGCAGCGTAGCTATCGGGGGGCGATACACCTTC.

The genes are TRBV10-2 and TRBJ2-7; D unclear. Looked up from germline, CDR1 is WSHSY and CDR2 is SAAADI. V lost 0 bases and J 0 bases, leaving 6 bases between the germline ends. The CDR3 loop spans 14 amino acids. CDR3 protein: CASSESYNSYEQYF. CDR3 DNA: TGCGCCAGCAGTGAGTCGTACAACTCCTACGAGCAGTACTTC.

This sequence joins TRBV30 and TRBJ2-2; possibly TRBD2 for D (7 bases). CDR1 is GTSNPN and CDR2 is SVGIG in the germline V gene (reference sequence). The CDR3 length is 15 residues. Trimming cost V 0 bases and J 4 bases, with 12 bases left between them. Here the CDR3 reads CAWSVPGGLTGELFF. The DNA for the CDR3 is TGTGCCTGGAGTGTACCCGGGGGGCTCACCGGGGAGCTGTTTTTT.

V usage is TRBV10-3 and J usage is TRBJ1-1; perhaps TRBD1 as D (5 bases). The CDR3 sequence is 12 residues long. The V gene's germline CDR1 is ENHRY and CDR2 SYGVKD. V lost 10 bases and J lost 2, with 11 bases in between. The CDR3 loop is CATSRANTEAFF. The CDR3 region has the DNA TGTGCCACGAGCAGGGCTAACACTGAAGCTTTCTTT.

This chain uses TRBV5-1 with TRBJ1-6, with 8 bases that match TRBD1. Germline-derived CDR1 and CDR2 are SGHRS and YFSETQ. Trimming cost V 7 bases and J 9 bases; bases outside gene matches: 12. The CDR3 length is 15 residues. This CDR3 reads CASPGAGTGPSPLHF. The CDR3 DNA is TGCGCCAGCCCCGGAGCTGGGACAGGACCTTCACCCCTCCACTTT.

This chain links TRBV4-1 with TRBJ1-1; D gene unclear. Germline V CDR1 and CDR2: MGHRA, YSYEKL. The CDR3 is 15 amino acids. The V end was cut by 0 bases, the J end by 0 bases, with 8 bases between. The CDR3 region is CASSQDSPMNTEAFF. CDR3 nucleotide sequence: TGCGCCAGCAGCCAAGATAGTCCTATGAACACTGAAGCTTTCTTT.

This rearrangement joins TRBV10-1 to TRBJ1-1, with no clear D. CDR3 size: 14 residues. CDR1 WNHNN and CDR2 SYGVQD come from the germline V gene (reference sequence). Trimming shortened V by 3 bases and J by 5 bases, and 13 bases separated the two germline ends. The CDR3 DNA is TGCGCCAGCAGTGAATCCAGGCCGGGGACTGAAGCTTTCTTT. Translated, it gives CASSESRPGTEAFF.

The V gene is TRBV5-6, the J gene TRBJ1-5; D gene ambiguous. The CDR3 totals 13 residues. Germline V gene lookup returns CDR1 SGHDT and CDR2 YYEEEE. Trimming took 0 bases from V and 4 from J, leaving 5 bases between them. In DNA form, the CDR3 reads TGTGCCAGCAGCTTGGCGCGGAATCAGCCCCAGCATTTT. Translation gives CASSLARNQPQHF.

The V and J genes are TRBV28 and TRBJ2-1; 8 bases are shared with TRBD2. CDR3 length: 15 residues. The V gene end was trimmed by 3 bases and the J gene end by 0 bases; junction bases not matched to a gene: 1. CDR1 and CDR2 from the germline V gene are MDHEN and SYDVKM. The CDR3 spells CASSLAGGSYNEQFF. The CDR3, as DNA: TGTGCCAGCAGTTTGGCGGGAGGCTCCTACAATGAGCAGTTCTTC.

This chain links TRBV27 with TRBJ2-7, with 8 bases that match TRBD1. V was clipped by 3 bases and J by 5 bases; unmatched bases: 9. The germline V gene encodes CDR1 MNHEY and CDR2 SMNVEV (reference sequence). The CDR3 covers 15 residues. As DNA, the CDR3 is TGTGCCAGCAGTTTGTGGGGCAGGGGGCTCGACGAGCAGTACTTC. Translating gives CASSLWGRGLDEQYF.

This chain uses TRBV6-5 with TRBJ1-1, with D uncertain. V lost 3 bases to trimming and J lost 0 bases, with 8 bases between them. This CDR3 has 14 residues. Germline CDR1 reads MNHEY; CDR2 reads SVGAGI. CDR3 region: CASSYEILNTEAFF. CDR3 coding DNA: TGTGCCAGCAGTTATGAGATATTGAACACTGAAGCTTTCTTT.

The chain joins TRBV15 to TRBJ1-5; no reliable D call. From germline, CDR1 is LNHNV and CDR2 YYDKDF (reference sequence). V was trimmed by 0 bases and J by 3 bases, leaving 18 bases between them. CDR3 length: 18 residues. The CDR3 coding sequence is TGTGCCACCAGCAGAGACCCACCTGCACAGAGAAACAATCAGCCCCAGCATTTT. This translates into CATSRDPPAQRNNQPQHF.

The rearrangement links TRBV15 to TRBJ2-4; 10 bases map to TRBD2. The CDR3 is 13 residues long. In germline, CDR1 is LNHNV, CDR2 YYDKDF (reference sequence). J was trimmed by 16 bases and V by 5 bases; bases with no gene match: 11. CDR3 sequence reads: CATSYSGGAVAYF. For the CDR3, the DNA is TGTGCCACCAGCTACAGCGGGGGGGCCGTTGCTTACTTC.

About this clone: The same CDR3 also results from other DNA sequences found in this sample. The rearrangement links TRBV3-1 (or the pseudogene TRBV3-2) to TRBJ1-1, with 7 bases fitting TRBD1. Germline assignment: CDR1 LGHDT and CDR2 YNNKEL (reference sequence). Losses at the gene ends were 1 base for V and 4 bases for J; bases not matched to a gene: 0. The CDR3 has 13 amino acids. CDR3 amino acids: CASSQGTGTEAFF. CDR3 bases: TGTGCCAGCAGCCAAGGGACAGGCACTGAAGCTTTCTTT.

V gene TRBV4-1 combines with J gene TRBJ2-7; 10 nucleotides line up with TRBD1. Germline V gene sequence: CDR1 MGHRA, CDR2 YSYEKL. This CDR3 is 14 amino acids long. V trimming: 4 bases; J trimming: 6 bases; junction bases outside the gene matches: 6. The CDR3 nucleotides read TGCGCCAGCAGCCTCGGGACAGGGGAACGCGAGCAGTACTTC. Its protein product is CASSLGTGEREQYF.